This is a list of T cell receptor beta chains from one sample in a study of blood T cell repertoires in COVID-19. This table comes from immunoSEQ multiplex PCR, and its TCRdb copy is limited to in-frame clones, with some not included. The sample has 220,000 or so clones, 80% to 90% seen once. The material sequenced was PBMCs or T cells enriched from blood (not recorded which). These receptors all stem from a woman aged 45-65 years with acute COVID-19. Each CDR3 is given without its conserved first and last residue. A clone size is listed for some rows: how often the clone was seen (once, few, many), or a class if it is expanded.

v_gene	j_gene	abundance	CDR3aa
TRBV7-9	TRBJ2-7	-	ASSLEGGRIYEQY
TRBV28	TRBJ1-2	once	ASNRGRYGYT
TRBV19	TRBJ2-1	-	ASLAPSSYNEQF
TRBV3-1/TRBV3-2	TRBJ1-2	-	ASSQEGGPSYGYT
TRBV7-9	TRBJ1-1	-	ASSSNRERGSF
TRBV30	TRBJ2-5	-	AWSGQETQY
TRBV6-5	TRBJ2-7	few	ASSSQAPLYYEQY
TRBV11-2	TRBJ1-2	-	ASSFDLGQLSNYGYT
TRBV5-1	TRBJ2-5	once	ASSQGTSGLQETQY
TRBV5-1	TRBJ1-2	few	ASPRTGGKKGYT